This T cell receptor beta chain was retrieved from a study of T-cell reconstitution after alpha-beta-depleted transplantation in children listed by TCRdb under 2016. For context, the study as a whole: T-cell immune reconstitution after TCRalphabeta/CD19-depleted allogeneic hematopoietic cell transplantation in children was quantitatively tracked in the study by means of TCR repertoire profiling.

Taken from cysteine to phenylalanine, the CDR3 has 15 residues. Here the CDR3 DNA is all that survives: 45 bases in frame from base 1. Trimming accounts for 3 bases at V and 6 bases at J, while the number of junction bases matched to no gene is 6. The germline V gene supplies CDR1 SNHLY and CDR2 FYNNEI. The method was PCR. Sequencing was performed on an Illumina HiSeq 2500. TCR libraries were prepared with molecular barcoding, using unique molecular identifiers to normalize TCRbeta repertoire quantification. In TCRdb, the public reads were trimmed at Q25 with fastp and aligned with MiXCR, with productive beta chains retained. Rows matching on CDR3 protein sequence are summarized as one entry with the most common DNA and genes. The sample table shows 300,000 or so distinct CDR3 sequences, and over 8% are seen once. The ten largest clonotypes hold 10% of the sample. A few counts support this clonotype. Its antigen target is currently unknown. No qualities accompany the bases; no much larger clone lies one base away.

The source was PBMCs from the stem cell graft donor, collected from the stem cell graft. The receptor was isolated from a human donor who donated a stem cell graft to a child with SCID. The chain uses TRBV2 and TRBJ2-3; 10 nucleotides in the junction match TRBD2. The CDR3 here reads CASSDLAGARDTQYF. The DNA is TGTGCCAGCAGTGACCTAGCGGGGGCGAGGGATACGCAGTATTTT.